The 27 T cell receptor beta chains presented below share a single source sample, sequenced in a study of blood T cell repertoires in COVID-19. TCRdb's table, derived via immunoSEQ multiplex PCR, lists solely in-frame clones and lacks some. This table holds approximately 250,000 clones, over 75% found once. Material for sequencing was peripheral blood. The receptors here all came from a woman in her seventies with COVID-19, enrolled during active disease.

This clone was observed once. This chain joins TRBV11-2 and TRBJ1-4; 7 bases fit TRBD1. J lost 6 bases, V lost 5 bases, and 9 bases had no gene match. CDR1 SGHAT and CDR2 FQNNGV come from the germline V gene. The CDR3 sequence is 15 residues long. The CDR3 DNA reads as TGTGCCAGCAGCCGGCAACAGGGGTCGTATGAAAAACTGTTTTTT. Translated: CASSRQQGSYEKLFF.

The chain couples TRBV25-1 to TRBJ2-2; TRBD2 agrees at 7 bases. CDR3 length: 12 residues. Trimming took 8 bases from V and 11 from J; bases not matched to a gene: 8. Germline V gene sequence: CDR1 MGHDK, CDR2 SYGVNS. The CDR3 DNA is TGTGCCAGCGGAGCGGGAAATCGTGAGCTGTTTTTT. Residues: CASGAGNRELFF.

The chain uses TRBV15 and TRBJ1-1, with D possibly being TRBD1 (6 bases). Germline-derived CDR1 and CDR2 are LNHNV and YYDKDF (reference sequence). V was clipped by 7 bases and J by 0 bases, with 9 bases between them. CDR3 size: 13 residues. This chain's CDR3 is CATMRGMNTEAFF. The CDR3 DNA reads as TGTGCCACCATGAGGGGGATGAACACTGAAGCTTTCTTT.

The chain carries TRBV12-3 or TRBV12-4 and TRBJ1-4, with unresolved D. V shed 3 bases and J shed 8 bases, with 7 bases lying between them. The CDR3 spans 12 residues. CDR3 loop: CASSFLREKLFF. The CDR3 DNA is TGTGCCAGCAGTTTTCTCAGGGAAAAACTGTTTTTT.

For this clone: At one boundary the junction diverges from the germline segment, which might be a read error. The gene calls are TRBV7-7 and TRBJ2-5; 10 bases fit TRBD2. Germline values: CDR1 SSHAT, CDR2 FNYEAQ (reference sequence). The CDR3 sequence is 17 residues long. The CDR3 DNA sequence: TGTGCTAGCAGCTCCATGGGGTCTAGCGGGAGCTCTGAGACCCAGTACTTC. Its protein is CASSSMGSSGSSETQYF.

The V and J genes are TRBV19 and TRBJ1-5; 8 positions agree with TRBD1. The trim removed 5 bases at V and 0 bases at J, leaving 6 bases unmatched. The CDR3 is 16 residues long. Germline V CDR1 and CDR2: LNHDA, SQIVND (reference sequence). CDR3 in amino acids: CASSPGTGSSNQPQHF. Here the CDR3 DNA reads TGTGCCAGTAGTCCTGGGACAGGATCTAGCAATCAGCCCCAGCATTTT. Based on the CDR3 plus reference TRBV19 and TRBJ1-5, the full variable domain is DGGITQSPKYLFRKEGQNVTLSCEQNLNHDAMYWYRQDPGQGLRLIYYSQIVNDFQKGDIAEGYSVSREKKESFPLTVTSAQKNPTAFYLCASSPGTGSSNQPQHFGDGTRLSIL.

This clone showed up just a few times. The CDR3 loop is CASSLDRANYGYTF. CDR3 bases: TGTGCCAGCAGCTTAGACAGGGCAAACTATGGCTACACCTTC. This rearrangement joins TRBV5-5 to TRBJ1-2; TRBD1 agrees at 7 bases. Per germline, CDR1 SGHKS and CDR2 YYEKEE (reference sequence). This CDR3 comprises 14 residues. V dropped 2 bases and J dropped 2; count of bases not matched to a gene: 3.

The chain employs TRBV7-3 and TRBJ1-6, with 10 bases aligning to TRBD1. Germline V gives CDR1 SGHTA, CDR2 FQGTGA. This CDR3 comprises 15 residues. The ends lost 2 bases at V and 7 bases at J; junction bases unmatched: 2. This CDR3 reads CASSLGTGANSPLHF. The CDR3 DNA sequence: TGTGCCAGCAGCTTAGGGACAGGGGCGAATTCACCCCTCCACTTT. The full variable domain, with the rest looked up from reference TRBV7-3 and TRBJ1-6, is GAGVSQTPSNKVTEKGKYVELRCDPISGHTALYWYRQSLGQGPEFLIYFQGTGAADDSGLPNDRFFAVRPEGSVSTLKIQRTERGDSAVYLCASSLGTGANSPLHFGNGTRLTVT.

The chain is built from TRBV2 and TRBJ2-1, with D perhaps TRBD1 (6 bases). Looked up from germline, CDR1 is SNHLY and CDR2 is FYNNEI. The CDR3 consists of 14 residues. Between the trimmed V and J ends, which lost 4 bases and 9 bases, there was a span of 16 bases. The CDR3 loop is CASSGTTGLFEQFF. CDR3 DNA: TGTGCCAGCAGTGGGACCACAGGGCTATTTGAGCAGTTCTTC.

The chain recombines TRBV19 with TRBJ2-7; TRBD2 is a possible D gene (6 bases). Between the trimmed V and J ends, which lost 5 bases and 0 bases, there was a span of 14 bases. CDR1 and CDR2 from the germline V gene are LNHDA and SQIVND (reference sequence). The CDR3 has 15 amino acids. The CDR3 DNA sequence: TGTGCCAGTAGTGGACTAACGGGTTTCTCCTACGAGCAGTACTTC. Translating gives CASSGLTGFSYEQYF.

This clone was seen only once. The gene calls are TRBV4-1 and TRBJ1-1; the D gene is possibly TRBD1 (6 bases). V lost 0 bases to trimming and J lost 5 bases, with 13 bases between them. Germline V CDR1 and CDR2: MGHRA, YSYEKL. This CDR3 spans 15 amino acids. This chain's CDR3 is CASSQDQGLGTEAFF. For the CDR3, the DNA is TGCGCCAGCAGCCAAGACCAGGGGCTTGGGACTGAAGCTTTCTTT.

The chain combines TRBV11-3 with TRBJ2-4, with TRBD2 matching over 7 bases. CDR3 length equals 20 residues. V dropped 0 bases and J dropped 0; count of bases not matched to a gene: 14. Germline V gives CDR1 SGHNT, CDR2 YENEEA. The CDR3 nucleotides are TGTGCCAGCAGCTTAGATCGCCGGGCTAGCGGAGATATAGCCAAAAACATTCAGTACTTC. Translated: CASSLDRRASGDIAKNIQYF.

This chain joins TRBV11-3 and TRBJ1-1; TRBD1 matches at 12 bases. Per germline, CDR1 SGHNT and CDR2 YENEEA. There are 18 residues in the CDR3. V lost 5 bases, J lost 5 bases, and 15 bases stayed unmatched. The CDR3 DNA follows: TGTGCCAGCAGCCCTTTAGCGGGACAGGGGGCAGGAGGGACTGAAGCTTTCTTT. It is translated as CASSPLAGQGAGGTEAFF.

This clone was counted a single time. This chain connects TRBV28 to TRBJ2-7, with D maybe TRBD1 (5 bases). Trimming pared 6 bases from V and 0 bases from J, leaving 15 bases between. Germline lookup yields CDR1 MDHEN and CDR2 SYDVKM. The CDR3 covers 15 residues. For the CDR3, the DNA is TGTGCCAGCAGGGTGACAGCTATAAGCTCCTACGAGCAGTACTTC. This encodes CASRVTAISSYEQYF.

The J gene is TRBJ1-5, the V gene TRBV6-2 or TRBV6-3, with 8 nucleotides matching TRBD1. Germline V gene data show CDR1 as MNHEY and CDR2 as SVGEGT. V was pared by 2 bases and J by 4 bases, with 4 bases of the junction left unmatched. The CDR3 extends over 15 amino acids. The CDR3 DNA reads as TGTGCCAGCAGTTACGGTACAGGGGGGAATCAGCCCCAGCATTTT. Residues: CASSYGTGGNQPQHF.

The chain couples TRBV11-3 to TRBJ2-1, with a weak D call TRBD2 (5 bases). The germline V gene has CDR1 SGHNT and CDR2 YENEEA. CDR3 length equals 13 residues. Trimming removed 6 bases from V and 7 bases from J, with 13 bases in between. The CDR3 is CASSIPGENEQFF. The DNA for the CDR3 is TGTGCCAGCAGTATTCCCGGGGAGAATGAGCAGTTCTTC.

This chain joins TRBV7-2 and TRBJ2-3; 9 bases match TRBD2. V gave up 1 base and J gave up 4 bases; unmatched junction bases: 3. Germline V lookup: CDR1 SGHTA, CDR2 FQGNSA. The CDR3 loop spans 15 amino acids. The CDR3 here is CASSLVVAGADTQYF. For the CDR3, the DNA is TGTGCCAGCAGCTTAGTTGTAGCGGGAGCAGATACGCAGTATTTT.

The chain joins TRBV5-1 to TRBJ1-1, with D tentatively TRBD1 (5 bases). Germline CDR1 reads SGHRS; CDR2 reads YFSETQ. Trimming stripped 4 bases from V and 0 bases from J, with 13 bases between. The CDR3 sequence is 15 residues long. CDR3 amino acids: CASSTGGTLNTEAFF. The CDR3 bases are TGCGCCAGCAGCACCGGGGGGACCTTGAACACTGAAGCTTTCTTT. The entire variable domain, with the rest obtained from reference TRBV5-1 and TRBJ1-1, is as follows: KAGVTQTPRYLIKTRGQQVTLSCSPISGHRSVSWYQQTPGQGLQFLFEYFSETQRNKGNFPGRFSGRQFSNSRSEMNVSTLELGDSALYLCASSTGGTLNTEAFFGQGTRLTVV.

The CDR3 loop reads CATSRDRGWETQYF. Here the CDR3 DNA reads TGTGCCACCAGCAGAGATCGGGGGTGGGAGACCCAGTACTTC. The J gene is TRBJ2-5, the V gene TRBV15, with D maybe TRBD2 (6 bases). Germline CDR1 LNHNV, CDR2 YYDKDF (reference sequence). The CDR3 is 14 amino acids. V was clipped by 0 bases and J by 5 bases, with 10 bases between them.

The chain is built from TRBV24-1 and TRBJ1-2, with 8 bases aligning to TRBD1. CDR3 size: 12 residues. Trimming cost V 3 bases and J 10 bases; bases outside gene matches: 3. Germline assignment: CDR1 KGHDR and CDR2 SFDVKD. The DNA of the CDR3 is TGTGCCACCAGTGATCATCAGGGGGCCTACACCTTC. This sequence encodes CATSDHQGAYTF.

V is TRBV29-1 and J is TRBJ1-1; D is unresolved. The CDR3 has 12 amino acids. V lost 4 bases and J lost 0, with 6 bases in between. The germline gives CDR1 SQVTM, CDR2 ANQGSEA. The CDR3 sequence: CSVVRVNTEAFF. In nucleotides, the CDR3 is TGCAGCGTTGTGAGGGTGAACACTGAAGCTTTCTTT.

This sequence joins TRBV2 and TRBJ1-3; D is unresolved. V was cut by 6 bases and J by 2 bases, with 11 bases left in between. There are 14 residues in the CDR3. Germline lookup yields CDR1 SNHLY and CDR2 FYNNEI. CDR3 in amino acids: CASRPGDTGNTIYF. The CDR3 DNA follows: TGTGCCAGCAGGCCCGGTGACACTGGAAACACCATATATTTT.

This chain uses TRBV7-3 with TRBJ2-1; 7 nucleotides agree with TRBD2. This CDR3 has 17 residues. Germline V CDR1 and CDR2: SGHTA, FQGTGA. V shed 0 bases and J 4 bases; nucleotides not matched to a gene: 9. The CDR3 loop is CASSLTPAGEDYNEQFF. The CDR3 nucleotides read TGTGCCAGCAGCTTAACCCCTGCGGGAGAGGATTACAATGAGCAGTTCTTC.

The gene calls are TRBV5-4 and TRBJ2-2; 7 bases align to TRBD2. The length of the CDR3 is 15 residues. Per the germline V gene, CDR1 is SGHNT and CDR2 is YYREEE (reference sequence). V dropped 6 bases and J dropped 0; count of bases not matched to a gene: 5. The CDR3 loop reads CASTTSGTNTGELFF. CDR3 DNA sequence: TGTGCCAGCACCACAAGCGGGACGAACACCGGGGAGCTGTTTTTT.

The V gene is TRBV5-1, the J gene TRBJ2-5; D perhaps matches TRBD1 (5 bases). V shed 0 bases and J shed 5 bases, with 14 bases lying between them. The CDR3 loop spans 15 amino acids. Germline V gene sequence: CDR1 SGHRS, CDR2 YFSETQ. In nucleotides, the CDR3 is TGCGCCAGCAGCTTGGAAGGCAGGGTGGGGGAGACCCAGTACTTC. This encodes CASSLEGRVGETQYF.

This chain uses TRBV5-1 with TRBJ2-5, with 7 bases matching TRBD2. The CDR3 contains 15 residues. Looked up from germline, CDR1 is SGHRS and CDR2 is YFSETQ. Unmatched junction bases numbered 5, after V lost 0 bases and J lost 3 bases. In DNA, the CDR3 is TGCGCCAGCAGCTTGGAGCTAGCGGTAAAAGAGACCCAGTACTTC. Its protein is CASSLELAVKETQYF.

The chain carries TRBV16 and TRBJ1-5, with D perhaps TRBD1 (6 bases). Trimming took off 3 bases at V and 3 bases at J, with 9 bases between the two ends. The CDR3 runs to 14 residues. CDR1 is KGHSY, CDR2 FQNENV, per germline. The CDR3 protein is CASSHQGINQPQHF. As DNA, the CDR3 is TGTGCCAGCAGCCATCAGGGGATCAATCAGCCCCAGCATTTT.